Listed below are T cell receptor beta chains from one sample, sequenced in a study of Ad26.COV2.S vaccination and SARS-CoV-2 variants. Clones were read by immunoSEQ multiplex PCR, and TCRdb kept only the in-frame ones, dropping some. Altogether 300,000 to 350,000 clones are present, about 87% being singletons, with the ten largest covering 6.4%. The sequenced sample was peripheral blood, obtained in a trial of Ad26.COV2.S vaccine versus placebo. Every receptor here comes from a person between 18 and 60 years old who received the Ad26.COV2.S COVID-19 vaccine or a placebo. Both conserved end residues are part of each CDR3. A D gene is named only where the DNA matches it firmly. Rows give clone size only sometimes, using once, few, many, or a class for an expanded clone.

cdr3_aa cdr3_nt j_call d_call v_call clone_size cdr3_length
CASSLALTAYNEQFF TGTGCCAGCAGCTTAGCGCTAACAGCTTACAATGAGCAGTTCTTC TRBJ2-1 . TRBV7-9 . 15
CASSIRGRDTGELFF TGTGCCAGTAGTATCCGGGGCAGGGACACCGGGGAGCTGTTTTTT TRBJ2-2 . TRBV19 . 15
CASSYPGRTYEQYF TGTGCCAGCAGTTACCCGGGACGGACCTACGAGCAGTACTTC TRBJ2-7 . TRBV6-2/TRBV6-3 . 14
CASSLSGPTGELFF TGTGCCAGCAGCTTATCGGGACCCACCGGGGAGCTGTTTTTT TRBJ2-2 . TRBV7-3 . 14
CASSLGMGRGEEKLFF TGTGCCAGCAGCTTGGGAATGGGTAGAGGAGAAGAAAAACTGTTTTTT TRBJ1-4 . TRBV5-5 . 16
CASSVRDSYEQYF TGCGCCAGCAGCGTAAGGGACTCCTACGAGCAGTACTTC TRBJ2-7 . TRBV5-1 . 13
CASSLASRYEQYF TGTGCCAGCAGCTTGGCTAGCAGGTACGAGCAGTACTTC TRBJ2-7 . TRBV7-2 . 13
CASSLGVQPQHF TGTGCCAGCAGCTTAGGGGTTCAGCCCCAGCATTTT TRBJ1-5 . TRBV5-6 . 12
CASRVGSTDTQYF TGTGCCAGCAGAGTCGGGAGTACAGATACGCAGTATTTT TRBJ2-3 . TRBV7-9 once 13
CASSVGQLNTEAFF TGTGCCAGCAGCGTGGGGCAGTTGAACACTGAAGCTTTCTTT TRBJ1-1 . TRBV9 . 14
CASSLVANPYEQYF TGTGCCAGCAGCTTGGTGGCTAACCCCTACGAGCAGTACTTC TRBJ2-7 . TRBV5-4 . 14
CASSWRQIQETQYF TGTGCCAGCAGTTGGAGACAGATCCAAGAGACCCAGTACTTC TRBJ2-5 . TRBV28 . 14
CASSQDAGPGRGYTF TGCGCCAGCAGCCAAGATGCGGGACCGGGAAGGGGCTACACCTTC TRBJ1-2 . TRBV4-1 . 15
CASSDVGANEAFF TGTGCCAGCAGTGACGTCGGGGCGAATGAAGCTTTCTTT TRBJ1-1 . TRBV28 few 13
CASSPGQGNQPQHF TGTGCCAGCTCACCCGGGCAGGGCAATCAGCCCCAGCATTTT TRBJ1-5 . TRBV18 . 14
CAIGGAGTSGADTQYF TGTGCCATCGGAGGGGCCGGGACTAGCGGGGCGGATACGCAGTATTTT TRBJ2-3 TRBD2 TRBV10-3 few 16
CASSVETPTGAANTGELFF TGTGCCAGCAGCGTAGAGACCCCCACAGGGGCCGCAAACACCGGGGAGCTGTTTTTT TRBJ2-2 TRBD1 TRBV9 . 19
CASKVRANQPQHF TGTGCCAGCAAGGTGAGGGCCAATCAGCCCCAGCATTTT TRBJ1-5 . TRBV28 . 13
CASSSRIDRAARSPLHF TGTGCCAGCAGTTCAAGAATCGACAGGGCGGCTCGTTCACCCCTCCACTTT TRBJ1-6 TRBD1 TRBV27 once 17
CASSSRTGSTGELFF TGCGCCAGCAGCTCAAGGACAGGGTCTACCGGGGAGCTGTTTTTT TRBJ2-2 TRBD1 TRBV5-1 . 15
CASSNLAGNEQFF TGTGCCAGTAGTAATCTAGCGGGCAATGAGCAGTTCTTC TRBJ2-1 TRBD2 TRBV19 . 13
CASSARTALNEKLFF TGTGCCAGCAGTGCCCGGACAGCTTTAAATGAAAAACTGTTTTTT TRBJ1-4 . TRBV2 . 15
CASSKIAILGSDVSYEQYF TGTGCCAGCAGCAAAATCGCAATTCTTGGGTCCGACGTTTCCTACGAGCAGTACTTC TRBJ2-7 . TRBV21-1 . 19
CASSFYTGELFF TGTGCCAGCAGCTTTTACACCGGGGAGCTGTTTTTT TRBJ2-2 . TRBV3-1/TRBV3-2 . 12
CASSQDGGMYEQYF TGTGCCAGCAGCCAAGACGGGGGGATGTACGAGCAGTACTTC TRBJ2-7 TRBD2 TRBV14 . 14
CASNGELLSSYNEQFF TGTGCCAGCAACGGGGAGCTCCTGAGCTCCTACAATGAGCAGTTCTTC TRBJ2-1 . TRBV9 . 16
CASSYSSYNEQFF TGTGCCAGCAGTTATAGCTCCTACAATGAGCAGTTCTTC TRBJ2-1 . TRBV6-5 . 13
CASSQGGGLTYEQYF TGCGCCAGCAGCCAAGGAGGGGGACTAACCTACGAGCAGTACTTC TRBJ2-7 . TRBV4-1 . 15
CASSSRRDTTF TGTGCCAGCAGTTCCCGCCGGGACACTACCTTC TRBJ2-7 . TRBV28 once 11
CATSQAGSLTDTQYF TGTGCCACCAGCCAAGCGGGGAGCCTCACAGATACGCAGTATTTT TRBJ2-3 TRBD2 TRBV15 . 15
CASSPLEALNTGELFF TGTGCCAGCTCACCACTGGAGGCGCTGAACACCGGGGAGCTGTTTTTT TRBJ2-2 . TRBV18 . 16
CASSLAWGYEQYF TGTGCCAGCAGCTTAGCGTGGGGGTACGAGCAGTACTTC TRBJ2-7 . TRBV11-3 . 13
CASSSFGEVAGPGELFF TGTGCCAGCAGCTCCTTCGGGGAGGTAGCCGGCCCCGGGGAGCTGTTTTTT TRBJ2-2 . TRBV7-9 . 17
CASSPSWTSSYEQYF TGTGCCAGCAGTCCCTCCTGGACGAGCTCCTACGAGCAGTACTTC TRBJ2-7 . TRBV27 . 15
CASSLQVRDQPQHF TGTGCCAGCAGTTTACAGGTCAGAGATCAGCCCCAGCATTTT TRBJ1-5 . TRBV28 . 14
CASSVSGPNEKLFF TGTGCCAGCAGCGTATCGGGACCGAATGAAAAACTGTTTTTT TRBJ1-4 . TRBV5-6 . 14
CASSERLVLGSGELFF TGTGCCAGCAGTGAGCGACTAGTGCTTGGATCCGGGGAGCTGTTTTTT TRBJ2-2 . TRBV6-1 once 16
CASSQGGMNTEAFF TGTGCCAGCAGCCAAGGGGGGATGAACACTGAAGCTTTCTTT TRBJ1-1 . TRBV3-1/TRBV3-2 . 14
CASSLGKTQYF TGTGCCAGCAGTTTAGGAAAGACCCAGTACTTC TRBJ2-5 . TRBV28 . 11
CASGLKTEAFF TGTGCTAGTGGTTTGAAGACTGAAGCTTTCTTT TRBJ1-1 . TRBV12-5 once 11
CASTRGLTEAFF TGTGCCAGTACGCGTGGCCTCACTGAAGCTTTCTTT TRBJ1-1 . TRBV19 once 12